These T cell receptor beta chains were read from a single sample in a study of post-analysis software for immune sequencing data. TCRdb called the PCR reads again in MiXCR, with one record for every CDR3 protein. This sample has 500,000 to 600,000 distinct CDR3 sequences, with around 47% found just once. Sequencing input: blood. Receptors were obtained from a girl aged 10-17 years with multiple sclerosis. CDR3s include the opening cysteine and the closing phenylalanine or tryptophan. Fields, in order: clone size, J gene, D gene, V gene, CDR3 DNA, CDR3 protein. The D gene is left open where the match is weak. Only part of the rows carry a size: once, few, many, or a class if the clone is expanded.

>.|TRBJ2-4|TRBD1|TRBV10-3
TGTGCCATCAGTGACCGTGACAGGGGACAGGAGAACATTCAGTACTTC
CAISDRDRGQENIQYF
>.|TRBJ2-7|.|TRBV11-3
TGTGCCAGCAGCTTAGGGGAGGTAGCCTCCTACGAGCAGTACTTC
CASSLGEVASYEQYF
>.|TRBJ2-7|TRBD2|TRBV5-1
TGCGCCAGCAGCCCCAGTACTATTGCGGGAGCATTATACGAGCAGTACTTC
CASSPSTIAGALYEQYF
>few|TRBJ2-7|TRBD1|TRBV19
TGTGCCAGTAGTATTCAGGCGGACAGGCCGGTACGTAATGAGCAGTACTTC
CASSIQADRPVRNEQYF
>.|TRBJ1-1|TRBD1|TRBV29-1
TGCAGCGTTGGCTGGGGCAGGGGGGACACTGAAGCTTTCTTT
CSVGWGRGDTEAFF
>once|TRBJ1-6|.|TRBV7-9
TGTGCCAGTCGATGGGCCGGGACCCAAGGTAGTGGGGATTCACCCCTCCACTTT
CASRWAGTQGSGDSPLHF
>few|TRBJ2-3|TRBD2|TRBV5-6
TGTGCCAGCAGCTTGTCTACTAGCGGGAGGACAGATACGCAGTATTTT
CASSLSTSGRTDTQYF
>few|TRBJ2-7|TRBD1|TRBV20-1
TGCAGTGCTAGAGACAGGGACAGGCACTACGAGCAGTACTTC
CSARDRDRHYEQYF
>few|TRBJ2-4|TRBD2|TRBV5-6
TGTGCCAGCAGCTCCCTAGCGGGAGCGGACATTCAGTACTTC
CASSSLAGADIQYF
>few|TRBJ2-7|TRBD2|TRBV4-1
TGCGCCAGCAGCCAAGGCCTCATCGGGGCTAGCGGGACAAGGGAGCAGTACTTC
CASSQGLIGASGTREQYF
>.|TRBJ2-3|.|TRBV20-1
TGCAGTGCCGACGCAGGGGCCTTTAGCACAGATACGCAGTATTTT
CSADAGAFSTDTQYF
>.|TRBJ2-5|TRBD2|TRBV10-1
TGCGCCAGCAGTATGTCTAGCGGGGGCCAAGAGACCCAGTACTTC
CASSMSSGGQETQYF
>few|TRBJ2-3|TRBD2|TRBV7-9
TGTGCCAGCAGCCTCGGACTAGCGGGAGCGGGAGATACGCAGTATTTT
CASSLGLAGAGDTQYF
>few|TRBJ2-7|.|TRBV9
TGTGCCAGCAGCGTAGAGGACAGTCCCTACGAGCAGTACTTC
CASSVEDSPYEQYF
>.|TRBJ2-1|TRBD2|TRBV24-1
TGTGCCACCAGTGACCTTAGCGGGAGTAACTACAATGAGCAGTTCTTC
CATSDLSGSNYNEQFF
>.|TRBJ1-2|TRBD1|TRBV10-3
TGTGCCATCAGTTACCGGGACAGGGGAATTTTGGATGGCTACACCTTC
CAISYRDRGILDGYTF
>.|TRBJ2-4|TRBD2|TRBV7-9
TGTGCCAGCAGCTCTATAAAAACGTGGGGGGGTGGCAAAAACATTCAGTACTTC
CASSSIKTWGGGKNIQYF
>.|TRBJ1-2|.|TRBV5-1
TGCGCCAGCAGCCTGTACCCGACAGAGAACTATGGCTACACCTTC
CASSLYPTENYGYTF
>few|TRBJ2-5|TRBD2|TRBV9
TGTGCCAGCAGCCCGAGGCTAGCGGAAGAGATCCAGTACTTC
CASSPRLAEEIQYF
>.|TRBJ2-1|TRBD2|TRBV5-1
TGCGCCAGCAGCTTGGACGGGAGGAACCACAATGAGCAGTTCTTC
CASSLDGRNHNEQFF
>few|TRBJ1-1|TRBD1|TRBV7-2
TGTGCCAGCAGCCCGCAGGGACAGGGGTTCACTGAAGCTTTCTTT
CASSPQGQGFTEAFF
>.|TRBJ1-1|TRBD1|TRBV12-3/TRBV12-4
TGTGCCAGCAGCCCTTCAGGGGGGGCGATGAACACTGAAGCTTTCTTT
CASSPSGGAMNTEAFF
>few|TRBJ2-1|TRBD2|TRBV7-2
TGTGCCAGCAGCATAAGCGGGGGGAGCAATGAGCAGTTCTTC
CASSISGGSNEQFF
>.|TRBJ1-2|.|TRBV7-2
TGTGCCAGCAGCTTAGGGATGGGGGATGGCTACACCTTC
CASSLGMGDGYTF
>.|TRBJ1-1|.|TRBV5-1
TGCGCCAGCAGCCCGGAGGAGATGAACACTGAAGCTTTCTTT
CASSPEEMNTEAFF
>few|TRBJ2-7|TRBD1|TRBV3-1
TGTGCCAGCAGCAGAGGGACAGGGGCCTTCTACGAGCAGTACTTC
CASSRGTGAFYEQYF
>few|TRBJ1-2|.|TRBV12-3/TRBV12-4
TGTGCCAGCAGTCAGGTCACGGGTTCAGGGGGCTACACCTTC
CASSQVTGSGGYTF
>.|TRBJ1-2|.|TRBV30
TGTGCCTGGAGTGTAGGGGACTATGGCTACACCTTC
CAWSVGDYGYTF
>.|TRBJ2-1|TRBD1|TRBV19
TGTGCCAGTAGCCCCAGCCGCGGACAGGGGGCATGGAATGAGCAGTTCTTC
CASSPSRGQGAWNEQFF
>.|TRBJ2-1|TRBD2|TRBV6-6
TGTGCCAGCAGAGGACCGGGACAGCGGGAGGTCGATGAGCAGTTCTTC
CASRGPGQREVDEQFF
>.|TRBJ2-3|TRBD1|TRBV10-3
TGTGCCATCAGTGCGGGGACAGGGTTGAAAGATACGCAGTATTTT
CAISAGTGLKDTQYF
>few|TRBJ2-5|.|TRBV5-1
TGCGCCAGCAGCTTGGCCGAGAGTGGAGAGACCCAGTACTTC
CASSLAESGETQYF